This T cell receptor (beta chain) was profiled in a study of T-cell memory formation after mild COVID-19. Germline assignment: CDR1 SQVTM and CDR2 ANQGSEA. This CDR3 is built from 14 residues. Ten or more counts support this clonotype. TCR alpha and TCR beta cDNA libraries carrying sample barcodes and UMIs were produced by 5'RACE using constant-segment primers. TCRdb processed the 5' RACE reads anew with MiXCR; each CDR3 protein has one entry. The table shows roughly 450,000 distinct CDR3 sequences, with 15% to 20% occurring only once. Sequenced: PBMCs or a T cell subset sorted from them (not recorded which). The TCR sequence derives from an adult woman who had mild COVID-19 (a few samples of this study predate the infection). Cell type and time point are not known. The V gene is TRBV29-1, the J gene TRBJ2-1; TRBD2 aligns across 12 bases. As DNA, the CDR3 is TGCAGTGGGACGACTAGCGGGAGTATGGTTGAGCAGTTCTTC. It translates to CSGTTSGSMVEQFF.